One sample yielded the 32 T cell receptor beta chains listed below, sequenced in a study of T cell repertoires in cytomegalovirus infection. One entry per CDR3 protein, called by TCRdb with MiXCR from the reads. The data contain tens of thousands of distinct CDR3 sequences, under 4.5% of them singletons. The sample consisted of PBMCs. The receptors here all came from a human donor in good health (CMV status not recorded). Some clones in this sample may be carry-over from other donors' samples.

This clonotype was counted between two and nine times. Its ends do not fully match the called genes, so a read error is possible. The rearrangement uses TRBV6-1 and TRBJ1-5, with D perhaps TRBD1 (5 bases). The CDR3 covers 16 residues. The germline V gene has CDR1 MNHNS and CDR2 SASEGT. DNA for the CDR3: TGTGCCAGCAGCGAAGGACAAGGGAAGATTTGGCAGCCCCAGCATTTT. Translating gives CASSEGQGKIWQPQHF.

The rearrangement uses TRBV20-1 and TRBJ2-3; 10 positions match TRBD2. There are 13 residues in the CDR3. CDR1 is DFQATT, CDR2 SNEGSKA, per germline (reference sequence). This CDR3 reads CKAGTSVSDTQYF. CDR3 nucleotides: TGCAAAGCCGGGACTAGCGTTTCAGATACGCAGTATTTT.

This clonotype occurred many times. The CDR3 sequence is CASSSFTGTENTGELFF. DNA of the CDR3: TGTGCCAGCAGTTCTTTCACCGGGACGGAGAACACCGGGGAGCTGTTTTTT. The chain has TRBV7-2 and TRBJ2-2, with D possibly being TRBD1 or TRBD2 (5 bases each). There are 17 residues in the CDR3. Trimming stripped 6 bases from V and 1 base from J, with 18 bases between. Germline V gene lookup returns CDR1 SGHTA and CDR2 FQGNSA.

This clonotype was seen repeatedly, ten times or more. In nucleotides, the CDR3 is TGTGCCAGCAGCTCGGGGACAGGGATCGTGCGCAATCAGCCCCAGCATTTT. This encodes CASSSGTGIVRNQPQHF. The chain links TRBV7-2 to TRBJ1-5, with 9 bases aligning to TRBD1. The CDR3 covers 17 residues. The J segment lost 2 bases and the V segment lost 4 bases, leaving 9 bases of the junction unmatched. Per germline, CDR1 SGHTA and CDR2 FQGNSA.

This clonotype appeared many times. The chain employs TRBV7-6 and TRBJ1-6; D gene uncertain. Deletions cut 5 bases from V and 6 bases from J, with 8 bases between. CDR3 size: 13 residues. Germline V gives CDR1 SGHVS, CDR2 FNYEAQ. The CDR3 nucleotides are TGTGCCAGCAGCCCGGCCCTTAATTCACCCCTCCACTTT. Translated, it gives CASSPALNSPLHF.

This clonotype appeared many times. The J gene is TRBJ1-4, the V gene TRBV6-5; no reliable D call. V was shortened by 2 bases and J by 7 bases, with 8 bases between the two germline ends. The CDR3 runs 13 residues. Germline values: CDR1 MNHEY, CDR2 SVGAGI. CDR3 loop: CASSYGVGEKLFF. CDR3 coding DNA: TGTGCCAGCAGTTACGGGGTGGGTGAAAAACTGTTTTTT.

This clonotype came up many times. The rearrangement uses TRBV7-2 and TRBJ2-3; 9 nucleotides agree with TRBD2. The CDR3 extends over 14 amino acids. V was pared by 10 bases and J by 2 bases, with 7 bases of the junction left unmatched. CDR1 is SGHTA, CDR2 FQGNSA, per germline. The CDR3 region has the DNA TGTGCCACCCGACTAGCGGCCCTCACAGATACGCAGTATTTT. Protein sequence: CATRLAALTDTQYF.

There are many counts of this clonotype. The chain carries TRBV6-2 or TRBV6-3 and TRBJ1-1; a possible D gene is TRBD1 (5 bases). The germline V gene encodes CDR1 MNHEY and CDR2 SVGEGT. The CDR3 covers 17 residues. V was shortened by 4 bases and J by 6 bases, with 24 bases between the two germline ends. The CDR3 nucleotides are TGTGCCAGCAGTTCCCTAAGCCCGGGGACCCACGGCTCTGAAGCTTTCTTT. This gives the protein CASSSLSPGTHGSEAFF.

This clonotype has at least ten counts. This sequence joins TRBV24-1 and TRBJ1-5; 8 bases agree with TRBD1. The CDR3 consists of 16 residues. V lost 3 bases, J lost 6 bases, and 9 bases stayed unmatched. Looked up from germline, CDR1 is KGHDR and CDR2 is SFDVKD. CDR3 residues: CATSDDRGGLSQPQHF. The DNA for the CDR3 is TGTGCCACCAGTGATGACAGGGGTGGGCTGTCTCAGCCCCAGCATTTT.

This clonotype was recorded at least ten times. The chain has TRBV7-2 and TRBJ1-6; D is uncertain. Germline CDR1 and CDR2: SGHTA and FQGNSA. The CDR3 runs to 15 residues. Trimming took off 0 bases at V and 5 bases at J, with 8 bases between the two ends. The chain's CDR3 is CASSLAPGNNSPLHF. The CDR3, as DNA: TGTGCCAGCAGCTTAGCTCCCGGGAATAATTCACCCCTCCACTTT.

Many counts were recorded for this clonotype. The chain employs TRBV7-2 and TRBJ2-3, with 7 bases matching TRBD2. Germline V lookup: CDR1 SGHTA, CDR2 FQGNSA. The CDR3 sequence is 14 residues long. V lost 4 bases to trimming and J lost 4 bases; unmatched junction nucleotides: 5. CDR3 region: CASSWGLSADTQYF. The CDR3 coding sequence is TGTGCCAGCAGCTGGGGACTATCTGCAGATACGCAGTATTTT. Combining the CDR3 with reference TRBV7-2 and TRBJ2-3 gives the whole variable domain GAGVSQSPSNKVTEKGKDVELRCDPISGHTALYWYRQSLGQGLEFLIYFQGNSAPDKSGLPSDRFSAERTGGSVSTLTIQRTQQEDSAVYLCASSWGLSADTQYFGPGTRLTVL.

This clonotype was observed at least ten times. The chain is built from TRBV7-2 and TRBJ2-5, with 10 nucleotides matching TRBD2. Trimming removed 1 base from V and 5 bases from J; junction bases left unmatched: 4. Germline V CDR1 and CDR2: SGHTA, FQGNSA. CDR3 length equals 15 residues. CDR3 sequence: CASSLVSTSGETQYF. CDR3 coding DNA: TGTGCCAGCAGCTTAGTCTCGACTAGCGGGGAGACCCAGTACTTC.

This clonotype was seen ten or more times. V and J are TRBV7-2 and TRBJ1-3; D gene uncertain. This CDR3 is 11 amino acids long. Deletions cut 2 bases from V and 8 bases from J, with 4 bases between. In germline, CDR1 is SGHTA, CDR2 FQGNSA. The CDR3 DNA reads TGTGCCAGCAGCTTACAGCACACCATATATTTT. Residues: CASSLQHTIYF.

Many counts were recorded for this clonotype. V usage is TRBV7-6 and J usage is TRBJ2-7; D remains ambiguous. The CDR3 spans 12 residues. Trimming left V 5 bases short and J 3 bases short, with 8 bases between. Looked up from germline, CDR1 is SGHVS and CDR2 is FNYEAQ. The CDR3 bases are TGTGCCAGCAGCCCCTCTCACTACGAGCAGTACTTC. Translating it yields CASSPSHYEQYF.

This clonotype showed up many times. This chain's CDR3 is CASTLSGGYNEQFF. DNA for the CDR3: TGTGCCAGCACCCTGAGCGGGGGGTACAATGAGCAGTTCTTC. The chain employs TRBV7-2 and TRBJ2-1; TRBD2 agrees at 9 bases. The germline V gene encodes CDR1 SGHTA and CDR2 FQGNSA. The CDR3 sequence is 14 residues long. J gave up 4 bases and V 7 bases, and 5 bases lay outside the gene matches. The full variable domain, in which reference TRBV7-2 and TRBJ2-1 provide the parts outside the CDR3, is GAGVSQSPSNKVTEKGKDVELRCDPISGHTALYWYRQSLGQGLEFLIYFQGNSAPDKSGLPSDRFSAERTGGSVSTLTIQRTQQEDSAVYLCASTLSGGYNEQFFGPGTRLTVL.

This clonotype was counted many times. Because the CDR3's place on the DNA is in doubt, the DNA is left out and the CDR3 is given as listed by TCRdb. The chain combines TRBV29-1 with TRBJ2-2. The germline V gene encodes CDR1 SQVTM and CDR2 ANQGSEA. The CDR3 spans 14 amino acids, including both terminal residues. CDR3 amino acids: CSVEVTFGAGELFF.

This clonotype was counted ten times or more. CDR3 coding DNA: TGTGCCACCAGCAGAGATACGGTCTCACCCCTCCACTTT. It encodes CATSRDTVSPLHF. The rearrangement joins TRBV15 to TRBJ1-6; D unclear. V shed 0 bases and J shed 10 bases, with 7 bases lying between them. Per germline, CDR1 LNHNV and CDR2 YYDKDF (reference sequence). This CDR3 has 13 amino acids.

This clonotype has at least ten counts. The V gene is TRBV7-2, the J gene TRBJ1-5, with TRBD1 as a possible D gene (5 bases). The CDR3 is 13 amino acids. Trimming took off 1 base at V and 4 bases at J, with 5 bases between the two ends. The germline CDR1 and CDR2 sequences are SGHTA and FQGNSA. The CDR3 DNA reads TGTGCCAGCAGCTTAGGGACAAATCAGCCCCAGCATTTT. It yields the protein CASSLGTNQPQHF.

This clonotype has only a few counts. V gene TRBV4-3 combines with J gene TRBJ1-6; no firm D call. CDR1 LGHNA and CDR2 YSLEER come from the germline V gene. The CDR3 is 16 amino acids. V lost 0 bases to trimming and J lost 10 bases, with 16 bases between them. The CDR3: CASSQEDPRRKSPLHF. CDR3 bases: TGCGCCAGCAGCCAAGAAGACCCCAGGAGAAAATCACCCCTCCACTTT.

This clonotype was seen repeatedly, ten times or more. The chain couples TRBV27 to TRBJ2-7; D perhaps matches TRBD1 (5 bases). Trimming removed 6 bases from V and 0 bases from J, with 12 bases in between. CDR1 MNHEY and CDR2 SMNVEV come from the germline V gene (reference sequence). There are 14 residues in the CDR3. CDR3 protein: CASRRQMDSYEQYF. As DNA, the CDR3 is TGTGCCAGCAGAAGACAGATGGACTCCTACGAGCAGTACTTC.

This clonotype has a count of ten or more. This chain uses TRBV7-8 with TRBJ2-5, with a weak D call TRBD2 (5 bases). Germline-derived CDR1 and CDR2 are SGHVS and FQNEAQ. Trimming removed 4 bases from V and 5 bases from J, with 20 bases in between. There are 16 residues in the CDR3. CDR3 in DNA: TGTGCCAGCAGCTCCGACCGTGGCGGGCTTGGGGAGACCCAGTACTTC. Translating gives CASSSDRGGLGETQYF.

This clonotype was found many times. The chain joins TRBV10-3 to TRBJ1-2; 8 bases match TRBD1. The trim removed 4 bases at V and 7 bases at J, leaving 14 bases unmatched. CDR1 ENHRY and CDR2 SYGVKD come from the germline V gene. The CDR3 sequence is 16 residues long. The DNA of the CDR3 is TGTGCCATCAGTGTCGCGCCGGGACAGGACGGGTTTGGCTACACCTTC. Translated: CAISVAPGQDGFGYTF.

The table lists this clonotype with many counts. The rearrangement uses TRBV27 and TRBJ1-1, with unresolved D. Germline loops: CDR1 MNHEY, CDR2 SMNVEV (reference sequence). The germline V and J ends were trimmed by 5 bases and 0 bases, with 13 bases remaining between them. The length of the CDR3 is 15 residues. The CDR3 DNA sequence: TGTGCCAGCAGTCGACTGACAACGATGAACACTGAAGCTTTCTTT. Its translation is CASSRLTTMNTEAFF.

This clonotype was observed at least ten times. The chain employs TRBV7-2 and TRBJ2-2, with 10 nucleotides matching TRBD2. This CDR3 is built from 15 residues. Trimming removed 5 bases from V and 6 bases from J; junction bases left unmatched: 6. CDR1 and CDR2 from the germline V gene are SGHTA and FQGNSA. In DNA form, the CDR3 reads TGTGCCAGCAGCCCCAGCGGGGGGGCCTCCGGGGAGCTGTTTTTT. It is translated as CASSPSGGASGELFF.

This clonotype has ten or more counts. The CDR3 DNA reads as TGCGCCAGCCGCAAGACCGGCGGGCATGAGCAGTTCTTC. Encoded protein: CASRKTGGHEQFF. V gene TRBV4-3 combines with J gene TRBJ2-1, with a possible D match to TRBD2 (5 bases). Trimming left V 8 bases short and J 8 bases short, with 16 bases between. CDR1 is LGHNA, CDR2 YSLEER, per germline. The CDR3 consists of 13 residues.

This clonotype came up many times. This rearrangement joins TRBV4-1 to TRBJ1-1; tentative D call: TRBD1 (5 bases). CDR1 is MGHRA, CDR2 YSYEKL, per germline. CDR3 size: 15 residues. V was cut by 4 bases and J by 1 base, with 13 bases left in between. The DNA of the CDR3 is TGCGCCAGCAGCCCCCGGACACTATCGAACACTGAAGCTTTCTTT. This gives the protein CASSPRTLSNTEAFF.

This clonotype was recorded at least ten times. The chain links TRBV12-5 to TRBJ2-2; TRBD1 matches at 8 bases. V trimming: 6 bases; J trimming: 1 base; junction bases outside the gene matches: 10. The germline V gene encodes CDR1 LGHNT and CDR2 FRNRAP. The CDR3 has 17 amino acids. The CDR3 nucleotides read TGTGCTAGTGGGGCCGGGACAGGTTCGATGAACACCGGGGAGCTGTTTTTT. As protein: CASGAGTGSMNTGELFF.

This clonotype was observed many times. This chain joins TRBV7-2 and TRBJ1-5, with TRBD1 matching over 11 bases. The ends lost 1 base at V and 11 bases at J; junction bases unmatched: 4. Germline-derived CDR1 and CDR2 are SGHTA and FQGNSA. This CDR3 is built from 14 residues. For the CDR3, the DNA is TGTGCCAGCAGCTTAGGGACAGGGGGCAAAACCCAGCATTTT. Translation: CASSLGTGGKTQHF. Supplemented by reference TRBV7-2 and TRBJ1-5, the full variable domain reads GAGVSQSPSNKVTEKGKDVELRCDPISGHTALYWYRQSLGQGLEFLIYFQGNSAPDKSGLPSDRFSAERTGGSVSTLTIQRTQQEDSAVYLCASSLGTGGKTQHFGDGTRLSIL.

This clonotype was observed many times. V gene TRBV7-2 combines with J gene TRBJ2-3; a possible D gene is TRBD2 (6 bases). The V end was cut by 3 bases, the J end by 3 bases, with 13 bases between. CDR3 length: 15 residues. CDR1 and CDR2 from the germline V gene are SGHTA and FQGNSA. This CDR3 reads CASSFRLVTTDTQYF. The CDR3 nucleotides are TGTGCCAGCAGCTTCAGACTAGTCACGACAGATACGCAGTATTTT.

The sample holds many counts of this clonotype. The chain is built from TRBV7-8 and TRBJ1-5; 9 nucleotides align to TRBD1. J lost 1 base, V lost 5 bases, and 9 bases had no gene match. The CDR3 loop spans 17 amino acids. CDR1 and CDR2 from the germline V gene are SGHVS and FQNEAQ. The DNA for the CDR3 is TGTGCCAGCAGCCCTATCCCCGGACAGGGGAGCAATCAGCCCCAGCATTTT. Translating it yields CASSPIPGQGSNQPQHF.

Note on this clonotype: The germline gene is not matched at one end of the junction; a read error may be the cause. The rearrangement uses TRBV20-1 and TRBJ1-5; D not certain. CDR1 is DFQATT and CDR2 is SNEGSKA in the germline V gene (reference sequence). The CDR3 has 14 residues. This CDR3 is CSAIDQQVNQPQHF. CDR3 bases: TGCAGTGCTATAGATCAGCAGGTCAATCAACCCCAGCATTTT.

Ten or more counts support this clonotype. The gene calls are TRBV7-9 and TRBJ2-3, with a weak D call TRBD2 (5 bases). V dropped 2 bases and J dropped 4 bases, with 7 bases sitting between them. This CDR3 is 13 amino acids long. Germline assignment: CDR1 SEHNR and CDR2 FQNEAQ (reference sequence). The CDR3 here is CASSLTRPDTQYF. CDR3 bases: TGTGCCAGCAGCTTAACTAGACCAGATACGCAGTATTTT. Filled out from reference TRBV7-9 and TRBJ2-3, the complete variable domain reads DTGVSQNPRHKITKRGQNVTFRCDPISEHNRLYWYRQTLGQGPEFLTYFQNEAQLEKSRLLSDRFSAERPKGSFSTLEIQRTEQGDSAMYLCASSLTRPDTQYFGPGTRLTVL.